Reported below is one TCR beta chain. The antigen remains unidentified. This record comes from a study of cytomegalovirus exposure and HLA in healthy donors. Study-level findings and limits: An analysis done earlier found most TCR beta V segments productive about 87% or about 30% of the time. Diagnosis of cytomegalovirus status made by the classifier reportedly showed high specificity and sensitivity.

The primer mix had 60 Vbeta and 13 Jbeta primers. Per the authors' pipeline: In a later analysis, some 10 million of 65 million to 80 million unique beta chains occurred in at least two donors. Repertoires were generated with immunoSEQ multiplex PCR, while TCRdb's copy carries only in-frame clones and drops some. V, J and clone size reflect that table, while D and trimming were determined from the DNA. This table has some 130,000 clones, approximately 80% appearing once. The CDR3 contains 13 residues. The germline V gene has CDR1 WNHNN and CDR2 SYGVQD (reference sequence). Trimming took off 4 bases at V and 3 bases at J, with 9 bases between the two ends.

The chain combines TRBV10-1 with TRBJ1-1, with D possibly TRBD1 on 5 matching bases. The sequence derives from a man aged 25-40 years in good health and CMV-seronegative. Sequencing used PBMCs. The CDR3 nucleotides are TGCGCCAGCAGTGCAGGGTCACACACTGAAGCTTTCTTT. Its translation is CASSAGSHTEAFF.